The rows below give T cell receptor beta chains drawn from one sample of a study of brain T cells in children with intractable seizures. The data were produced by immunoSEQ multiplex PCR, yet TCRdb's version contains in-frame clones alone and is incomplete. This sample has a few hundred thousand clones, with over 90% found just once. Source: peripheral blood, taken about 5 months after surgery. Receptors were obtained from a boy in the first two years of life with tuberous sclerosis and intractable seizures. CDR3s include the opening cysteine and the closing phenylalanine or tryptophan. The D gene is left open where the match is weak. Rows may omit the clone size; those that give it use once, few, many or a size class.

cdr3_length,d_call,j_call,clone_size,v_call,cdr3_nt,cdr3_aa
15,NA,TRBJ1-3,NA,TRBV29-1,TGCAGCGTCGCGGAGGTCAGTTCCTCTGGAAACACCATATATTTT,CSVAEVSSSGNTIYF
17,TRBD2,TRBJ2-5,NA,TRBV5-6,TGTGCCAGCAGCTTAAGCCCGGGACTATCCAGCGTGGAGACCCAGTACTTC,CASSLSPGLSSVETQYF
12,NA,TRBJ1-1,NA,TRBV7-9,TGTGCCAGCAGCTTACAATGGACACGGGCTTTCTTT,CASSLQWTRAFF
14,TRBD1,TRBJ2-1,NA,TRBV27,TGTGCCAGCAGTTTGGGACAGGTGCCCAATGAGCAGTTCTTC,CASSLGQVPNEQFF
14,TRBD2,TRBJ2-1,few,TRBV18,TGTGCCAGCTCAGCGGGACTAGCGGTCAATGAGCAGTTCTTC,CASSAGLAVNEQFF
14,NA,TRBJ2-3,NA,TRBV5-1,TGCGCCAGCAGGGTCATAGATTCCACAGATACGCAGTATTTT,CASRVIDSTDTQYF
21,TRBD1,TRBJ2-1,once,TRBV5-1,TGCGCCAGCAGCTCGGTATGGGGGACAGGGATTAATACCAATCACTACAATGAGCAGTTCTTC,CASSSVWGTGINTNHYNEQFF
13,NA,TRBJ1-1,NA,TRBV7-3,TGTGCCAGCAGCCGGGTCGGGGGCACTGAAGCTTTCTTT,CASSRVGGTEAFF
15,NA,TRBJ2-7,NA,TRBV2,TGTGCCAGCAGCGTTGGGGACTGGCTACCCTACGAGCAGTACTTC,CASSVGDWLPYEQYF
17,TRBD2,TRBJ2-1,NA,TRBV9,TGTGCCAGCAGCTCTCGACTAGCAGAGAGCTCCTACAATGAGCAGTTCTTC,CASSSRLAESSYNEQFF
14,NA,TRBJ1-2,NA,TRBV6-1,TGTGCCAGCAGTGAATGGGGACGATACTATGGCTACACCTTC,CASSEWGRYYGYTF
16,NA,TRBJ2-1,NA,TRBV24-1,TGTGCCACCAGTGAGAACCCCGGCAGCTCCTACAATGAGCAGTTCTTC,CATSENPGSSYNEQFF
14,NA,TRBJ2-7,NA,TRBV28,TGTGCCAGCAGTTTTTTGGGGAGCTCCTACGAGCAGTACTTC,CASSFLGSSYEQYF
16,NA,TRBJ1-3,few,TRBV5-4,TGTGCCAGCAGCTTGGCCTCGGGCCGCTCTGGAAACACCATATATTTT,CASSLASGRSGNTIYF
15,TRBD2,TRBJ2-7,NA,TRBV30,TGTGCCTTGGAGTGGGTGGGACTAGCGGGAGGCGAGCAGTACTTC,CALEWVGLAGGEQYF
15,TRBD2,TRBJ2-3,NA,TRBV7-7,TGTGCTAGCAGCTTGGGACTAGCGGAGGGGTATACGCAGTATTTT,CASSLGLAEGYTQYF
13,NA,TRBJ1-1,NA,TRBV11-3,TGTGCCAGCAGCTTAGACCCAAGCACTGAAGCTTTCTTT,CASSLDPSTEAFF
13,NA,TRBJ2-5,once,TRBV11-2,TGTGCCAGCAGCCTAGACCCTCCTGAGACCCAGTACTTC,CASSLDPPETQYF
16,NA,TRBJ1-4,NA,TRBV19,TGTGCCAGTAGTATAGGAACCCACAGGGTCGGCGAAAAACTGTTTTTT,CASSIGTHRVGEKLFF
16,NA,TRBJ2-2,NA,TRBV10-3,TGTGCCATCAGTGAATGGTCGGGAGAGGACACCGGGGAGCTGTTTTTT,CAISEWSGEDTGELFF
15,NA,TRBJ1-1,NA,TRBV2,TGTGCCAGCAGCGAATACCGGACCCTTAACACTGAAGCTTTCTTT,CASSEYRTLNTEAFF
14,TRBD1,TRBJ1-2,NA,TRBV5-4,TGTGCCAGCAGCTTGAGTGGGACAGGTTTTGGCTACACCTTC,CASSLSGTGFGYTF
14,NA,TRBJ2-7,NA,TRBV7-2,TGTGCCAGCAGCTTAGGGTTGTACTCCTACGAGCAGTACTTC,CASSLGLYSYEQYF
17,TRBD2,TRBJ2-3,NA,TRBV9,TGTGCCAGCAGCGTAGAGGGCGGGGGGGCTAGCACAGATACGCAGTATTTT,CASSVEGGGASTDTQYF
15,NA,TRBJ2-7,NA,TRBV6-1,TGTGCCAGCAGTGAACCTCTGGCGGACTCCTACGAGCAGTACTTC,CASSEPLADSYEQYF
15,TRBD1,TRBJ1-5,NA,TRBV24-1,TGTGCCACCAGTGAGTCGGGACAGGTGAATCAGCCCCAGCATTTT,CATSESGQVNQPQHF
15,TRBD2,TRBJ2-2,NA,TRBV25-1,TGTGCCAGCAGTGAGGGAGGGTTGGACACCGGGGAGCTGTTTTTT,CASSEGGLDTGELFF
13,NA,TRBJ1-1,NA,TRBV28,TGTGCCAGCAAACTATACCCAAGCACTGAAGCTTTCTTT,CASKLYPSTEAFF
13,NA,TRBJ2-3,once,TRBV6-5,TGTGCCAGCAGTTACTCCGGTACAGATACGCAGTATTTT,CASSYSGTDTQYF
13,NA,TRBJ2-7,NA,TRBV12-3/TRBV12-4,TGTGCCAGCAGTTTAGGGTCTCCGGACGAGCAGTACTTC,CASSLGSPDEQYF
15,NA,TRBJ2-2,NA,TRBV5-1,TGCGCCAGCAGCATGTGGGGTACGGACACCGGGGAGCTGTTTTTT,CASSMWGTDTGELFF
14,NA,TRBJ2-7,NA,TRBV10-3,TGTGCCACCCGCGAGGGGGAGAACTCCTACGAGCAGTACTTC,CATREGENSYEQYF
14,NA,TRBJ1-4,once,TRBV11-2,TGTGCCAGCAGCTTAGCAGGGGCTAATGAAAAACTGTTTTTT,CASSLAGANEKLFF
13,NA,TRBJ1-5,NA,TRBV5-1,TGCGCCAGCAGCTTCGAATTGGGGCAGCCCCAGCATTTT,CASSFELGQPQHF
18,TRBD1,TRBJ2-6,NA,TRBV7-3,TGTGCCGGCAGCTTAACCTGGGACAGAGGATCTGGGGCCAACGTCCTGACTTTC,CAGSLTWDRGSGANVLTF
13,NA,TRBJ2-3,NA,TRBV30,TGTGCCTGGAGTTTTTCGAGCACAGATACGCAGTATTTT,CAWSFSSTDTQYF
13,NA,TRBJ2-1,NA,TRBV7-2,TGTGCCAGCAGCTTTACTTCTTACAATGAGCAGTTCTTC,CASSFTSYNEQFF
13,NA,TRBJ1-1,NA,TRBV12-3/TRBV12-4,TGTGCCAGCAGTTTAGTTTTGAACACTGAAGCTTTCTTT,CASSLVLNTEAFF
16,TRBD2,TRBJ2-7,NA,TRBV9,TGTGCCAGCAGCAGAGGACTAGCGGGAGGCTCCTACGAGCAGTACTTC,CASSRGLAGGSYEQYF
15,NA,TRBJ1-2,NA,TRBV18,TGTGCCAGCTCACCAGACGGACAGCCTGACTATGGCTACACCTTC,CASSPDGQPDYGYTF
16,NA,TRBJ2-3,once,TRBV7-9,TGTGCCAGCAGCTTATTCCGACTACTTAGCACAGATACGCAGTATTTT,CASSLFRLLSTDTQYF
14,TRBD2,TRBJ2-7,once,TRBV28,TGTGCCAGCATGAGTCCTAGCGGGGCCCACGAGCAGTACTTC,CASMSPSGAHEQYF
11,NA,TRBJ1-1,NA,TRBV13,TGTGCCAGTGAGGAAGGCACTGAAGCTTTCTTT,CASEEGTEAFF
15,NA,TRBJ1-5,NA,TRBV30,TGTGCCTGGAGTCCCGGCCACTATAGCAATCAGCCCCAGCATTTT,CAWSPGHYSNQPQHF
13,NA,TRBJ1-2,NA,TRBV6-5,TGTGCCAGCAGTTACAACTCAGGGACCGGCTACACCTTC,CASSYNSGTGYTF
15,NA,TRBJ2-1,NA,TRBV14,TGTGCCAGCAGCCAAGATTGGGCCCGAAGCAATGAGCAGTTCTTC,CASSQDWARSNEQFF
15,NA,TRBJ2-2,NA,TRBV7-9,TGTGCCAGCAGTTACGTTTCCGGGTCGGCCGGGGAGCTGTTTTTT,CASSYVSGSAGELFF
14,TRBD1,TRBJ2-3,NA,TRBV2,TGTGCCAGCAGAAGACAGACAGGGGCAGATACGCAGTATTTT,CASRRQTGADTQYF
14,TRBD1,TRBJ1-1,NA,TRBV28,TGTGCCGTAGACAGGGGGCGCAAGGACACTGAAGCTTTCTTT,CAVDRGRKDTEAFF
16,NA,TRBJ2-3,NA,TRBV25-1,TGTGCCAGCAGTGAATATTTGCGAGGCAACACAGATACGCAGTATTTT,CASSEYLRGNTDTQYF
13,NA,TRBJ2-2,many,TRBV3-1/TRBV3-2,TGTGCCAGCAGCCCCACCGGGACCGGGGAGCTGTTTTTT,CASSPTGTGELFF